The 21 T cell receptor beta chains listed next were all sequenced from one sample in a study of shared clonotypes between healthy human individuals. The protocol was immunoSEQ multiplex PCR, while the TCRdb copy is restricted to in-frame clones and leaves out a portion. The table shows around 530,000 clones, with 70% to 80% occurring only once. Sequencing input: PBMCs. These receptors came from a woman in her thirties or forties in good health. Some clones in this sample may be carry-over from other donors' samples.

The genes are TRBV29-1 and TRBJ2-7; 11 nucleotides agree with TRBD1. Germline CDR1 SQVTM, CDR2 ANQGSEA. The CDR3 covers 17 residues. After removal of 8 bases from V and 3 bases from J, the junction contained 18 bases not matched to a gene. This CDR3 is CSTIADPGTGGNYEQYF. Here the CDR3 DNA reads TGCAGCACAATTGCAGATCCCGGGACAGGGGGTAACTACGAGCAGTACTTC.

This clone was recorded a few times. The genes are TRBV28 and TRBJ2-7; D uncertain. This CDR3 is 13 amino acids long. The germline CDR1 and CDR2 sequences are MDHEN and SYDVKM. Between the trimmed V and J ends, which lost 5 bases and 2 bases, there was a span of 10 bases. CDR3 coding DNA: TGTGCCAGCAGTCAACCTAGGACCTACGAGCAGTACTTC. Residues: CASSQPRTYEQYF.

The V and J genes are TRBV18 and TRBJ1-1; 8 nucleotides align to TRBD1. Germline lookup yields CDR1 KGHSH and CDR2 LQKENI. The CDR3 totals 15 residues. The V segment lost 3 bases and the J segment 2 bases; nucleotides outside the gene matches: 5. DNA for the CDR3: TGTGCCAGCTCACCGGGACAGGTCCCAAACACTGAAGCTTTCTTT. Amino acid sequence: CASSPGQVPNTEAFF. Together with reference TRBV18 and TRBJ1-1, the CDR3 gives the full variable domain: NAGVMQNPRHLVRRRGQEARLRCSPMKGHSHVYWYRQLPEEGLKFMVYLQKENIIDESGMPKERFSAEFPKEGPSILRIQQVVRGDSAAYFCASSPGQVPNTEAFFGQGTRLTVV.

V gene TRBV4-1 combines with J gene TRBJ2-3; 7 nucleotides line up with TRBD2. Germline V CDR1 and CDR2: MGHRA, YSYEKL. This CDR3 comprises 16 residues. After removal of 3 bases from V and 4 bases from J, the junction contained 10 bases not matched to a gene. The CDR3 here is CASSHLAGGGADTQYF. CDR3 in DNA: TGCGCCAGCAGCCACTTAGCGGGTGGTGGGGCAGATACGCAGTATTTT.

The sample holds a few counts of this clone. V is TRBV28 and J is TRBJ2-3; D perhaps matches TRBD1 (7 bases). V was trimmed by 10 bases and J by 5 bases, leaving 22 bases between them. CDR3 length: 15 residues. Germline V lookup: CDR1 MDHEN, CDR2 SYDVKM. The chain's CDR3 is CATRETGKVLDTQYF. In DNA form, the CDR3 reads TGTGCCACCCGGGAGACAGGGAAGGTATTAGATACGCAGTATTTT.

Regarding this clone: A far bigger clonotype differs at one base, so this is likely a read error. This CDR3 is also generated by other DNA sequences in the sample. The V call is TRBV5-1, the J call TRBJ1-1; D call uncertain. The CDR3 spans 13 residues. The germline V gene encodes CDR1 SGHRS and CDR2 YFSETQ. The V gene lost 4 bases and the J gene lost 1 base, with 8 bases spanning the gap. CDR3 nucleotides: TGCGCCAGCAGCCTGGAGACGAACACTGAAGCTTTCTTT. Encoded protein: CASSLETNTEAFF.

The rearrangement joins TRBV18 to TRBJ1-1; no reliable D call. This CDR3 has 14 amino acids. Germline-derived CDR1 and CDR2 are KGHSH and LQKENI. Between the trimmed V and J ends, which lost 0 bases and 8 bases, there was a span of 13 bases. Here the CDR3 reads CASSPPSVDQEAFF. CDR3 sequence (DNA): TGTGCCAGCTCACCACCGTCAGTAGATCAAGAAGCTTTCTTT.

The chain carries TRBV5-5 and TRBJ1-5, with D uncertain. The CDR3 consists of 13 residues. Trimming removed 5 bases at V and 0 bases at J, with 6 bases between. Germline lookup yields CDR1 SGHKS and CDR2 YYEKEE (reference sequence). DNA of the CDR3: TGTGCCAGCAGTGGCTATAGCAATCAGCCCCAGCATTTT. It codes for CASSGYSNQPQHF.

The chain couples TRBV28 to TRBJ2-5; D perhaps matches TRBD2 (5 bases). The CDR3 is 15 amino acids. With 4 bases removed from V and 3 bases from J, the gap between germline ends came to 15 bases. Germline CDR1 and CDR2: MDHEN and SYDVKM. CDR3 amino acids: CASSSTRLREETQYF. The DNA for the CDR3 is TGTGCCAGCAGTTCAACCAGACTACGCGAAGAGACCCAGTACTTC.

The CDR3 bases are TGCGCCAGCAGCTTAGCGGGAAGAAAAGAGACCCAGTACTTC. Encoded protein: CASSLAGRKETQYF. The chain is built from TRBV5-1 and TRBJ2-5; 7 bases are a match to TRBD2. This CDR3 contains 14 residues. After removal of 2 bases from V and 3 bases from J, the junction contained 4 bases not matched to a gene. CDR1 and CDR2 from the germline V gene are SGHRS and YFSETQ.

Worth noting for this clone: This may stem from a read error, because a much larger clone lies one nucleotide away. V and J are TRBV30 and TRBJ1-5; D is unresolved. The CDR3 spans 13 residues. CDR1 and CDR2 (germline): GTSNPN, SVGIG (reference sequence). Here the CDR3 DNA reads TGTGCCTGGAGTCGAACCAGAAATCAGCACCAGCATTTT. This translates into CAWSRTRNQHQHF.

CDR3 bases: TGTGCCAGCAGCTCCACAGGGGAGAGGGAGACCCAGTACTTC. Amino acids: CASSSTGERETQYF. This rearrangement joins TRBV11-3 to TRBJ2-5, with 7 bases identical to TRBD1. With V trimmed by 4 bases and J by 5 bases, 7 bases remained unmatched. The CDR3 runs to 14 residues. Germline lookup yields CDR1 SGHNT and CDR2 YENEEA.

The chain links TRBV9 to TRBJ1-1, with 8 bases that match TRBD1. The CDR3 loop spans 13 amino acids. Germline V gene lookup returns CDR1 SGDLS and CDR2 YYNGEE. V lost 3 bases to trimming and J lost 8 bases; unmatched junction nucleotides: 6. The CDR3 here is CASSGDRGPEAFF. The CDR3 coding sequence is TGTGCCAGCAGCGGAGACAGGGGACCAGAAGCTTTCTTT. Full variable domain (outside the CDR3, taken from reference TRBV9 and TRBJ1-1): DSGVTQTPKHLITATGQRVTLRCSPRSGDLSVYWYQQSLDQGLQFLIQYYNGEERAKGNILERFSAQQFPDLHSELNLSSLELGDSALYFCASSGDRGPEAFFGQGTRLTVV.

The chain links TRBV27 to TRBJ1-1; D remains ambiguous. Trimming removed 6 bases at V and 8 bases at J, with 19 bases between. CDR3 length: 14 residues. CDR1 MNHEY and CDR2 SMNVEV come from the germline V gene (reference sequence). The CDR3 DNA is TGTGCCAGCAGCCCCATCCCGAGGGCCGTAGAAGCTTTCTTT. Its protein is CASSPIPRAVEAFF.

The V gene is TRBV19, the J gene TRBJ2-1; TRBD1 or TRBD2 may be the D gene (5 bases each). The V and J ends lost 5 bases and 5 bases respectively, with 25 bases between them. This CDR3 has 18 amino acids. Germline V CDR1 and CDR2: LNHDA, SQIVND (reference sequence). DNA for the CDR3: TGTGCCAGTAGTCCACCCCCCCGGGGCCCGGGCACCCACAATGAGCAGTTCTTC. Amino acids: CASSPPPRGPGTHNEQFF.

The rearrangement uses TRBV6-5 and TRBJ1-3; a weak D match, TRBD1 (5 bases). V was shortened by 4 bases and J by 2 bases, with 15 bases between the two germline ends. CDR3 length: 16 amino acids. Per the germline V gene, CDR1 is MNHEY and CDR2 is SVGAGI. The CDR3 DNA reads as TGTGCCAGCAGTTCCGCCTTTCCGGGGGCTGGAAACACCATATATTTT. This sequence encodes CASSSAFPGAGNTIYF.

The genes are TRBV4-1 and TRBJ1-2; 9 bases match TRBD1. Germline CDR1 reads MGHRA; CDR2 reads YSYEKL. The V segment lost 0 bases and the J segment 6 bases; nucleotides outside the gene matches: 8. CDR3 length: 16 amino acids. Here the CDR3 DNA reads TGCGCCAGCAGCCAAGACCCCAAGAGGGACAGGGATGGCTACACCTTC. It encodes CASSQDPKRDRDGYTF.

As concerns this clone: Since a much larger clone is just one base distant, this may be a read error. The rearrangement links TRBV4-1 to TRBJ2-5; D ambiguous. The CDR3 is made up of 13 amino acids. The germline gives CDR1 MGHRA, CDR2 YSYEKL. V lost 0 bases to trimming and J lost 10 bases, with 12 bases between them. The CDR3 sequence is CASSQDSAAVQYF. The CDR3 bases are TGCGCCAGCAGCCAAGATAGTGCAGCAGTCCAGTACTTC.

This chain connects TRBV30 to TRBJ1-2, with D possibly matching TRBD1 (6 bases). Trimming pared 0 bases from V and 7 bases from J, leaving 12 bases between. This CDR3 region has 13 residues. Looked up from germline, CDR1 is GTSNPN and CDR2 is SVGIG (reference sequence). CDR3 region: CAWSVKQGGGYTF. CDR3 DNA sequence: TGTGCCTGGAGTGTAAAACAGGGAGGTGGCTACACCTTC.

The chain carries TRBV2 and TRBJ2-3, with 10 bases identical to TRBD2. This CDR3 comprises 16 residues. Germline assignment: CDR1 SNHLY and CDR2 FYNNEI. V shed 6 bases, J shed 0 bases, and the junction held 6 bases outside the gene matches. The CDR3 sequence is CASREREGPSTDTQYF. The CDR3 region has the DNA TGTGCCAGCAGGGAGCGGGAGGGCCCCAGCACAGATACGCAGTATTTT.

The chain links TRBV11-1 to TRBJ2-1; 9 bases map to TRBD1. The V gene end was trimmed by 6 bases and the J gene end by 7 bases; junction bases not matched to a gene: 7. The germline CDR1 and CDR2 sequences are SGHAT and FQDESV (reference sequence). CDR3 length: 14 residues. In DNA, the CDR3 is TGTGCCAGCAGGGGGGACAGGGTACGGAATGAGCAGTTCTTC. It specifies CASRGDRVRNEQFF. Together with reference TRBV11-1 and TRBJ2-1, the CDR3 gives the full variable domain: EAEVAQSPRYKITEKSQAVAFWCDPISGHATLYWYRQILGQGPELLVQFQDESVVDDSQLPKDRFSAERLKGVDSTLKIQPAELGDSAMYLCASRGDRVRNEQFFGPGTRLTVL.